The clone carrying this T cell receptor (beta chain) was recorded only once. This specimen belongs to a study of blood T cell repertoires in COVID-19. Sequencing was performed with immunoSEQ multiplex PCR; in TCRdb, only in-frame clones are kept and a portion is missing. The sample lists about 110,000 clones, over 65% occurring once. The sample consisted of peripheral blood. This TCR derives from a woman older than 75 with acute or convalescent COVID-19.

CDR3 loop: CSARRLAGYDTQYF. CDR3 nucleotide sequence: TGCAGCGCGCGTCGACTAGCGGGGTATGATACGCAGTATTTT. The chain combines TRBV29-1 with TRBJ2-3; TRBD2 matches at 11 bases. The CDR3 sequence is 14 residues long. Losses at the gene ends were 7 bases for V and 6 bases for J; bases not matched to a gene: 9. In germline, CDR1 is SQVTM, CDR2 ANQGSEA.